The 20 T cell receptor beta chains below were found in one sample sequenced in a study of CD8 T cells in ankylosing spondylitis. TCRdb passed the 5' RACE reads through MiXCR, listing each CDR3 protein once. The profile shows under 450,000 distinct CDR3 sequences, approximately 17% of them singletons. The antigens of these receptors remain unknown. General study points: Among TCR beta sequences, a motif of eight highly homologous variants appeared characteristic of ankylosing spondylitis blood.

Sample: blood, either unsorted or a sorted T cell fraction (not recorded which). The receptor source for this set is a male donor with ankylosing spondylitis.

This rearrangement joins TRBV25-1 to TRBJ2-7; the match to TRBD1 covers 9 bases. Germline CDR1 reads MGHDK; CDR2 reads SYGVNS. The CDR3 length is 13 residues. J lost 1 base, V lost 7 bases, and 2 bases had no gene match. CDR3 sequence: CASTGTGSYEQYF. The CDR3 DNA reads as TGTGCCAGCACCGGGACAGGGTCCTACGAGCAGTACTTC.

V and J are TRBV7-9 and TRBJ2-7; TRBD2 agrees at 14 bases. The CDR3 is 16 amino acids. Unmatched junction bases numbered 11, after V lost 6 bases and J lost 7 bases. Germline V lookup: CDR1 SEHNR, CDR2 FQNEAQ (reference sequence). This CDR3 is CASSLMGGLAGVEQYF. The CDR3, as DNA: TGTGCCAGCAGTCTGATGGGGGGACTAGCGGGAGTTGAGCAGTACTTC.

This rearrangement joins TRBV3-1 to TRBJ2-1; 16 bases are shared with TRBD2. The length of the CDR3 is 19 residues. CDR1 is LGHDT and CDR2 is YNNKEL in the germline V gene (reference sequence). Germline trimming cut 4 bases from V and 9 bases from J; bases unmatched to any gene: 15. As DNA, the CDR3 is TGTGCCAGCAGCCGCGGGACTAGCGGGGGGGCGTTCGGGAAGGTTGAGCAGTTCTTC. Translation gives CASSRGTSGGAFGKVEQFF.

V gene TRBV4-2 combines with J gene TRBJ1-3, with a tentative D call TRBD1 (5 bases). V was shortened by 4 bases and J by 1 base, with 17 bases between the two germline ends. This CDR3 is 17 amino acids long. Germline CDR1 LGHNA, CDR2 YNFKEQ. The CDR3 is CASSPEMGEFSGNTIYF. Written as DNA, the CDR3 is TGTGCCAGCAGCCCCGAAATGGGGGAGTTTTCTGGAAACACCATATATTTT.

The sample holds many counts of this clonotype. The genes are TRBV11-2 and TRBJ1-4; the D gene is possibly TRBD1 (6 bases). The germline V gene has CDR1 SGHAT and CDR2 FQNNGV. V was shortened by 2 bases and J by 7 bases, with 23 bases between the two germline ends. This CDR3 has 18 amino acids. The CDR3 DNA reads as TGTGCCAGCAGCTTACGTGGGCAGGGGATAAGGGGAGGTGAAAAACTGTTTTTT. This gives the protein CASSLRGQGIRGGEKLFF.

The chain couples TRBV20-1 to TRBJ1-6; 7 bases align to TRBD1. V shed 6 bases, J shed 0 bases, and the junction held 5 bases outside the gene matches. Germline values: CDR1 DFQATT, CDR2 SNEGSKA (reference sequence). The CDR3 is 15 residues long. CDR3 DNA sequence: TGCAGTGCGAGACCAGGGGGCTCCTATAATTCACCCCTCCACTTT. Residues: CSARPGGSYNSPLHF.

This clonotype occurred many times. The chain combines TRBV20-1 with TRBJ2-5; D possibly corresponds to TRBD2 (5 bases). The CDR3 runs 16 residues. The germline V and J ends were trimmed by 3 bases and 7 bases, with 24 bases remaining between them. Looked up from germline, CDR1 is DFQATT and CDR2 is SNEGSKA (reference sequence). The CDR3 reads CSARGIAPEPTGTQYF. The CDR3 DNA sequence: TGCAGTGCTAGGGGAATAGCGCCCGAACCAACTGGGACCCAGTACTTC.

V usage is TRBV19 and J usage is TRBJ1-6, with 9 bases matching TRBD1. CDR3 length: 14 amino acids. Germline CDR1 LNHDA, CDR2 SQIVND (reference sequence). J gave up 8 bases and V 5 bases, and 4 bases lay outside the gene matches. The DNA of the CDR3 is TGTGCCAGTAGTGCCCGGGACAGGGATTCACCCCTCCACTTT. Residues: CASSARDRDSPLHF.

The V and J genes are TRBV2 and TRBJ2-7; D possibly matches TRBD1 or TRBD2 (6 bases each). V dropped 6 bases and J dropped 1 base, with 16 bases sitting between them. The CDR3 has 15 residues. In germline, CDR1 is SNHLY, CDR2 FYNNEI. The chain's CDR3 is CASRVRSGASYEQYF. The CDR3 nucleotides read TGTGCCAGCAGGGTAAGGTCGGGGGCTTCCTACGAGCAGTACTTC.

This clonotype was found a few times. This chain connects TRBV7-2 to TRBJ2-5; 7 nucleotides line up with TRBD1. Trimming took 5 bases from V and 0 from J; bases not matched to a gene: 6. The CDR3 covers 15 residues. Germline V gene data show CDR1 as SGHTA and CDR2 as FQGNSA. For the CDR3, the DNA is TGTGCCAGCAGCGCAGGACAGGCCCACCAAGAGACCCAGTACTTC. It codes for CASSAGQAHQETQYF.

The gene calls are TRBV20-1 and TRBJ2-2; 10 bases line up with TRBD2. Germline V gene lookup returns CDR1 DFQATT and CDR2 SNEGSKA (reference sequence). The CDR3 extends over 18 amino acids. V shed 1 base, J shed 4 bases, and the junction held 12 bases outside the gene matches. In DNA, the CDR3 is TGCAGTGCTAGAGGGCTAGCGGGAGAGATAATGGGCACCGGGGAGCTGTTTTTT. Amino acid sequence: CSARGLAGEIMGTGELFF.

The DNA of the CDR3 is TGTGCCAGCAGCCCCCGGGGTGATAGGTCGATCTACGAGCAGTACTTC. It codes for CASSPRGDRSIYEQYF. The chain employs TRBV6-1 and TRBJ2-7; D is perhaps TRBD2 (5 bases). Germline CDR1 is MNHNS and CDR2 is SASEGT. The CDR3 consists of 16 residues. V lost 6 bases to trimming and J lost 3 bases, with 21 bases between them.

This clonotype was picked up a small number of times. The rearrangement joins TRBV12-3 or TRBV12-4 to TRBJ1-1; TRBD1 matches at 9 bases. With V trimmed by 5 bases and J by 1 base, 14 bases remained unmatched. The CDR3 sequence is 18 residues long. The CDR3 DNA reads TGTGCCAGCAGTCCAAACAAGGGACAGGGAGGTCGGAACACTGAAGCTTTCTTT. This encodes CASSPNKGQGGRNTEAFF.

The J gene is TRBJ2-3, the V gene TRBV18; D ambiguous. The CDR3 covers 13 residues. The V end was cut by 1 base, the J end by 4 bases, with 6 bases between. In germline, CDR1 is KGHSH, CDR2 LQKENI. The CDR3 region is CASSPQNADTQYF. DNA for the CDR3: TGTGCCAGCTCACCACAAAACGCAGATACGCAGTATTTT. The whole variable domain, remainder taken from reference TRBV18 and TRBJ2-3, is NAGVMQNPRHLVRRRGQEARLRCSPMKGHSHVYWYRQLPEEGLKFMVYLQKENIIDESGMPKERFSAEFPKEGPSILRIQQVVRGDSAAYFCASSPQNADTQYFGPGTRLTVL.

The chain employs TRBV20-1 and TRBJ2-7; 13 bases line up with TRBD2. The CDR3 length is 14 residues. The germline CDR1 and CDR2 sequences are DFQATT and SNEGSKA (reference sequence). The junction had 4 bases not matched to a gene; V was cut back by 4 bases and J by 4 bases. CDR3: CSAIRTSGGYEQYF. The DNA for the CDR3 is TGCAGTGCTATTCGGACTAGCGGGGGTTACGAGCAGTACTTC.

V gene TRBV7-6 combines with J gene TRBJ2-3, with TRBD2 identical over 9 bases. Germline V gives CDR1 SGHVS, CDR2 FNYEAQ. Germline trimming cut 2 bases from V and 2 bases from J; bases unmatched to any gene: 14. CDR3 size: 19 residues. In nucleotides, the CDR3 is TGTGCCAGCAGCTTATCGAGCGGGAGGCTTGGGGGTTTCACAGATACGCAGTATTTT. It codes for CASSLSSGRLGGFTDTQYF.

This clonotype was seen only a few times. V usage is TRBV4-1 and J usage is TRBJ1-4; D possibly corresponds to TRBD1 (5 bases). The CDR3 extends over 16 amino acids. V dropped 2 bases and J dropped 6 bases, with 16 bases sitting between them. Germline loops: CDR1 MGHRA, CDR2 YSYEKL. The CDR3: CASSQPRPWGDEKLFF. The CDR3 DNA sequence: TGCGCCAGCAGCCAACCCCGACCGTGGGGGGATGAAAAACTGTTTTTT.

The CDR3 spells CSARARAGWETQYF. The DNA of the CDR3 is TGCAGCGCAAGGGCTAGGGCTGGGTGGGAGACCCAGTACTTC. The V and J genes are TRBV29-1 and TRBJ2-5; D is undetermined. Trimming removed 7 bases from V and 5 bases from J, with 20 bases in between. This CDR3 contains 14 residues. CDR1 SQVTM and CDR2 ANQGSEA come from the germline V gene.

This clonotype was seen just once. This chain uses TRBV6-1 with TRBJ1-5; the D gene is possibly TRBD1 (5 bases). Germline CDR1 reads MNHNS; CDR2 reads SASEGT. The CDR3 length is 14 residues. V lost 6 bases to trimming and J lost 3 bases, with 12 bases between them. CDR3 region: CASSSDSYNQPQHF. DNA of the CDR3: TGTGCCAGCAGCTCCGACAGCTACAATCAGCCCCAGCATTTT.

This sequence joins TRBV5-1 and TRBJ2-1; D not resolved. V was trimmed by 1 base and J by 0 bases, leaving 14 bases between them. The CDR3 has 17 amino acids. Germline-derived CDR1 and CDR2 are SGHRS and YFSETQ. The DNA of the CDR3 is TGCGCCAGCAGCTTGTCCCTATTGAGGAGCTCCTACAATGAGCAGTTCTTC. Protein product: CASSLSLLRSSYNEQFF.